These 5 T cell receptor beta chains originate from one sample sequenced in a study of CD8 T cells in Susac syndrome. When the RNA was reverse transcribed, random hexamers were used with an input of roughly 0.45 to 1 ug. TCRdb processed the immunoSEQ multiplex PCR reads anew with MiXCR; each CDR3 protein has one entry. This sample has over 200,000 distinct CDR3 sequences, with about 95% found just once. Sample: CD4+ T cells from PBMCs. These receptors came from a human donor with multiple sclerosis.

The chain couples TRBV29-1 to TRBJ2-3; TRBD2 matches 7 bases. The CDR3 sequence is 13 residues long. The trim removed 4 bases at V and 2 bases at J, leaving 3 bases unmatched. Per germline, CDR1 SQVTM and CDR2 ANQGSEA. The CDR3 is CSVGRGVTDTQYF. In DNA form, the CDR3 reads TGCAGCGTTGGCCGGGGGGTCACAGATACGCAGTATTTT.

The V gene is TRBV6-2 or TRBV6-3, the J gene TRBJ2-5; a possible D gene is TRBD1 (6 bases). CDR1 is MNHEY and CDR2 is SVGEGT in the germline V gene. V was trimmed by 6 bases and J by 5 bases, leaving 25 bases between them. CDR3 length: 17 amino acids. CDR3 bases: TGTGCCAGCAGCCATCCTTCGGGATCAGGGGCGCTTGAGACCCAGTACTTC. It translates to CASSHPSGSGALETQYF.

The genes are TRBV18 and TRBJ1-2, with 9 bases lining up with TRBD1. Germline assignment: CDR1 KGHSH and CDR2 LQKENI. Losses at the gene ends were 0 bases for V and 4 bases for J; bases not matched to a gene: 0. This CDR3 is 14 amino acids long. The CDR3 is CASSPPGQGYGYTF. The DNA for the CDR3 is TGTGCCAGCTCACCACCGGGACAGGGCTATGGCTACACCTTC.

The V call is TRBV20-1, the J call TRBJ1-2, with TRBD1 identical over 9 bases. There are 14 residues in the CDR3. Trimming cost V 2 bases and J 4 bases; bases outside gene matches: 5. Germline V CDR1 and CDR2: DFQATT, SNEGSKA (reference sequence). CDR3 DNA: TGCAGTGCTAGACGACAGGGGGGGATCTATGGCTACACCTTC. Translation: CSARRQGGIYGYTF.

This chain uses TRBV18 with TRBJ2-7; possibly TRBD1 for D (5 bases). Per the germline V gene, CDR1 is KGHSH and CDR2 is LQKENI. V lost 3 bases and J 4 bases, leaving 10 bases between the germline ends. The CDR3 runs to 13 residues. Here the CDR3 reads CASSPRPGYEQYV. The DNA for the CDR3 is TGTGCCAGCTCACCTAGGCCAGGGTACGAGCAGTACGTC.